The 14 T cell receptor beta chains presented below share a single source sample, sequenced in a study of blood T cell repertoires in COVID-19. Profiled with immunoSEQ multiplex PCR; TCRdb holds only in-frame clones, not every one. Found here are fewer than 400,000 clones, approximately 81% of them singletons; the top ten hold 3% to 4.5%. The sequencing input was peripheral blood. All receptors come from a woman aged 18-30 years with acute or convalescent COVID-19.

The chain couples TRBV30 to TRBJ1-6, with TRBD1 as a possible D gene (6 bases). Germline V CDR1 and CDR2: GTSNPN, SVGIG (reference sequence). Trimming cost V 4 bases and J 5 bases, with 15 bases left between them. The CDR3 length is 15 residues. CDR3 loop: CAWTQNRADNSPLHF. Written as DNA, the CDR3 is TGTGCCTGGACGCAGAACAGGGCGGATAATTCACCCCTCCACTTT.

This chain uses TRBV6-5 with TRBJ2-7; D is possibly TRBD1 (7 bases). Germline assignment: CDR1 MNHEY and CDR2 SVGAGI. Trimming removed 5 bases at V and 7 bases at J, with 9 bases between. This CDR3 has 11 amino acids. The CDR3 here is CASSPGGEQYF. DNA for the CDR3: TGTGCCAGCAGTCCAGGGGGGGAGCAGTACTTC.

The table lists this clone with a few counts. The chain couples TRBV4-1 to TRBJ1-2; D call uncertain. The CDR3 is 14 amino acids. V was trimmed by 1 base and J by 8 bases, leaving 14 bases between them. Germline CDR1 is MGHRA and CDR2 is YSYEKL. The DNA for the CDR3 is TGCGCCAGCAGCCAAGTACTGCCCCGTAGAGGCTACACCTTC. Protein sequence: CASSQVLPRRGYTF.

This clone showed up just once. The CDR3 sequence: CASSLTGNQETQYF. The CDR3 nucleotides are TGTGCCAGCAGCCTTACAGGGAACCAAGAGACCCAGTACTTC. The chain joins TRBV28 to TRBJ2-5; D is possibly TRBD1 (6 bases). Germline CDR1 and CDR2: MDHEN and SYDVKM. Trimming removed 6 bases at V and 0 bases at J, with 11 bases between. The CDR3 spans 14 residues.

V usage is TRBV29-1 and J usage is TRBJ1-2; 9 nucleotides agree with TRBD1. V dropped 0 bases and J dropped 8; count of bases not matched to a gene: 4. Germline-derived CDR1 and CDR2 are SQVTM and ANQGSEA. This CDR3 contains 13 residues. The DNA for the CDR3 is TGCAGCGTTGAAGACCCGACAGGGGGAGGCTACACCTTC. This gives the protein CSVEDPTGGGYTF.

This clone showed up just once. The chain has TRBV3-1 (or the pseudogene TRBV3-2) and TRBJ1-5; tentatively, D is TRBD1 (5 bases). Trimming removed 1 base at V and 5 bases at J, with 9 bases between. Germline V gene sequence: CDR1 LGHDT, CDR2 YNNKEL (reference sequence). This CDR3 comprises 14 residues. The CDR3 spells CASSQGGAHQPQHF. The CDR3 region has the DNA TGTGCCAGCAGCCAAGGTGGGGCGCATCAGCCCCAGCATTTT.

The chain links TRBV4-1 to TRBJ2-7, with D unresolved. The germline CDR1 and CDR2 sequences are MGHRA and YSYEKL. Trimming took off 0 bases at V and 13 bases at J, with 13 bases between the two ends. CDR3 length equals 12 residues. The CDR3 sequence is CASSQEPGRQYF. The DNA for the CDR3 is TGCGCCAGCAGCCAAGAACCGGGTCGGCAATACTTC.

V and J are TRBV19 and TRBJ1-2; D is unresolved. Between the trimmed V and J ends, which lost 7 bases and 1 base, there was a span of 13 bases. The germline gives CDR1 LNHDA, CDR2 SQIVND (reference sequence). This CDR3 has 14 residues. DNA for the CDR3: TGTGCCAGTACCTTCCCGGGTCTTAACTATGGCTACACCTTC. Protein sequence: CASTFPGLNYGYTF.

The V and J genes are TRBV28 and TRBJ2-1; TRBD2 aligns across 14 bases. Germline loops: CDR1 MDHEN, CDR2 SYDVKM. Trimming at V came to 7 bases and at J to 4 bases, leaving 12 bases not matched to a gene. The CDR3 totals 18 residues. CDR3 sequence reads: CASKPGGLAGAVYNEQFF. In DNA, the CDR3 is TGTGCCAGCAAACCCGGGGGACTAGCGGGAGCTGTTTACAATGAGCAGTTCTTC.

CDR3 DNA: TGTGCCAGCAGTGAAGCGCCGACAGGGGTGAACACTGAAGCTTTCTTT. Translating it yields CASSEAPTGVNTEAFF. The V gene is TRBV2, the J gene TRBJ1-1, with TRBD1 matching 8 bases. This CDR3 has 16 amino acids. Germline V gives CDR1 SNHLY, CDR2 FYNNEI. V lost 0 bases to trimming and J lost 0 bases; unmatched junction nucleotides: 3.

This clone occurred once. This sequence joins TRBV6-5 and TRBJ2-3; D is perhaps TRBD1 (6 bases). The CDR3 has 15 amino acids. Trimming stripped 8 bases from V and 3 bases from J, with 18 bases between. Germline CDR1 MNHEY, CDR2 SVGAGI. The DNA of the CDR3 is TGTGCCAGCGAAGTCAGGACAGAAATAACAGATACGCAGTATTTT. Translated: CASEVRTEITDTQYF.

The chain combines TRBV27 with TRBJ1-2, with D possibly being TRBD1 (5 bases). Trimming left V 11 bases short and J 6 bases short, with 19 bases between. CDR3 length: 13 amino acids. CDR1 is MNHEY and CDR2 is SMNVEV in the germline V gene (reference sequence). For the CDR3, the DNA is TGTGCCGCCTGGGGGAGGGGAAGGAATGGCTACACCTTC. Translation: CAAWGRGRNGYTF.

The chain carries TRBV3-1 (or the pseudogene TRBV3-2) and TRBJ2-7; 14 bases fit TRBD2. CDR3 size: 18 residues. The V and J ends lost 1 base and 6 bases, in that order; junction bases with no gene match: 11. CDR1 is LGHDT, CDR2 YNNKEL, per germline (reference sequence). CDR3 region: CASSQGSGTSGRGSEQYF. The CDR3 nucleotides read TGTGCCAGCAGCCAAGGGAGCGGGACTAGCGGGAGAGGAAGCGAGCAGTACTTC.

Here the CDR3 reads CASSFEYRDPLGGGYTF. In DNA form, the CDR3 reads TGTGCCAGCAGTTTCGAATACCGGGACCCCTTAGGGGGTGGCTACACCTTC. The chain joins TRBV27 to TRBJ1-2; tentative D call: TRBD1 (6 bases). V was shortened by 3 bases and J by 7 bases, with 24 bases between the two germline ends. Germline values: CDR1 MNHEY, CDR2 SMNVEV (reference sequence). The CDR3 is made up of 17 amino acids.